One TCR beta chain is described in this entry. Its antigen is unknown. V was cut by 0 bases and J by 4 bases, with 11 bases left in between. This CDR3 contains 15 residues. CDR1 SGDLS and CDR2 YYNGEE come from the germline V gene. This record comes from a study of OX40 agonist ivuxolimab in advanced cancers. Study information: As their treatment, patients were administered ivuxolimab, an agonistic anti-OX40 (CD134) antibody. Mean age around 64 years, range 23 to 79; 82.7% male.

Study-wide results and limits: More expanded clones were seen, on average, in CD8+ T cells than in CD4+.

Libraries were prepared by immunoSEQ multiplex PCR; TCRdb keeps only in-frame clonotypes and omits some of them. The sample yields some 66,000 clones, roughly 80% seen once. This receptor was taken from an adult with an advanced solid tumor such as melanoma, head and neck, liver or kidney cancer. The specimen was CD4+ or CD8+ T cells sorted from blood, collected in a trial of the OX40 agonist ivuxolimab. The chain recombines TRBV9 with TRBJ2-1, with D hard to call. CDR3 in amino acids: CASSVDLRKYNEQFF. The CDR3 DNA reads as TGTGCCAGCAGCGTAGATCTACGAAAATACAATGAGCAGTTCTTC.